This entry concerns a single T cell receptor (beta chain). Libraries were prepared by immunoSEQ multiplex PCR; TCRdb keeps only in-frame clonotypes and omits some of them. The data hold about 300,000 clones, with more than 85% observed a single time. The data belong to a study of blood T cell repertoires in COVID-19. Study at large: The analysed material was cDNA or gDNA that came from T cells, B-cell-depleted T cells, or PBMCs.

V shed 0 bases and J 10 bases; nucleotides not matched to a gene: 10. The CDR3 length is 16 residues. The V gene's germline CDR1 is MNHEY and CDR2 SVGAGI. V and J are TRBV6-5 and TRBJ1-4, with 8 bases that match TRBD1. The sequenced sample was peripheral blood. The origin of this receptor is a man between 65 and 85 years old with acute or convalescent COVID-19. CDR3 loop: CASSYSIVTGGGKLFF. For the CDR3, the DNA is TGTGCCAGCAGTTACTCGATCGTCACAGGGGGTGGAAAACTGTTTTTT.